What follows describes a single T cell receptor beta chain. Its antigen remains unidentified. This entry comes from a study of T cell responses to AZD1222 COVID-19 vaccine. The table came from immunoSEQ multiplex PCR; TCRdb's copy has only in-frame clones and leaves some out. Here the sample spans some 150,000 clones, around 90% being singletons. The length of the CDR3 is 15 residues. The germline V gene has CDR1 SGHDN and CDR2 FVKESK. The germline V and J ends were trimmed by 1 base and 8 bases, with 14 bases remaining between them. Study outcomes and limitations: CD4 TCRs associated with vaccination spanned spike, dominating at 160-218 and 743-854. Two AZD1222 administrations were followed by greater Spike-specific TCR breadth and depth.

The chain employs TRBV14 and TRBJ1-4, with a tentative D call TRBD1 (5 bases). The source of this sequence is an adult in good health. The source was peripheral blood, collected on day 0 of AZD1222 vaccination. The CDR3 reads CASSQVKAWGEKLFF. As DNA, the CDR3 is TGTGCCAGCAGCCAAGTTAAGGCTTGGGGGGAAAAACTGTTTTTT.